Following are 11 T cell receptor beta chains from one sample sequenced in a study of CD8 T cells in Susac syndrome. cDNA came from about 0.46 to 1 ug RNA primed by random hexamers. TCRdb recomputed calls from the immunoSEQ multiplex PCR reads with MiXCR, one row per CDR3 protein. The sample includes about 300,000 distinct CDR3 sequences, about 89% of them seen just once. Sequenced sample: CD8+ T cells from PBMCs. Source of these receptors: a human donor with multiple sclerosis.

The chain uses TRBV7-9 and TRBJ2-1, with 7 bases matching TRBD2. The CDR3 runs 17 residues. Per the germline V gene, CDR1 is SEHNR and CDR2 is FQNEAQ (reference sequence). With V trimmed by 5 bases and J by 0 bases, 10 bases remained unmatched. The CDR3 DNA is TGTGCCAGCAGCCCCAGACTAGCACGACGCTCCTACAATGAGCAGTTCTTC. This sequence encodes CASSPRLARRSYNEQFF.

This chain uses TRBV5-1 with TRBJ2-1, with 8 bases lining up with TRBD2. Germline V gene data show CDR1 as SGHRS and CDR2 as YFSETQ. V dropped 4 bases and J dropped 3; count of bases not matched to a gene: 9. This CDR3 region has 16 residues. CDR3 loop: CASSRHSTSDYNEQFF. The CDR3 DNA follows: TGCGCCAGCAGCCGACACTCGACTAGCGACTACAATGAGCAGTTCTTC.

This rearrangement joins TRBV4-3 to TRBJ1-2, with D unresolved. V shed 4 bases and J shed 4 bases, with 13 bases lying between them. The CDR3 runs to 14 residues. From germline, CDR1 is LGHNA and CDR2 YSLEER. CDR3 sequence: CASSPAGNAYGYTF. CDR3 sequence (DNA): TGCGCCAGCAGCCCTGCCGGGAACGCCTATGGCTACACCTTC.

This chain links TRBV20-1 with TRBJ2-1; 12 bases match TRBD2. Per germline, CDR1 DFQATT and CDR2 SNEGSKA (reference sequence). V lost 0 bases, J lost 6 bases, and 6 bases stayed unmatched. CDR3 length: 16 amino acids. This CDR3 is CSARDQTSGRCNEQFF. The CDR3 region has the DNA TGCAGTGCTAGAGACCAGACTAGCGGGAGATGCAATGAGCAGTTCTTC.

J is TRBJ2-5 and V is TRBV2, with 7 bases matching TRBD1. V lost 8 bases, J lost 2 bases, and 11 bases stayed unmatched. The CDR3 covers 15 residues. Germline CDR1 SNHLY, CDR2 FYNNEI. CDR3 sequence: CASLSSRDSQETQYF. Written as DNA, the CDR3 is TGTGCCAGCCTGTCCTCCCGGGACAGTCAAGAGACCCAGTACTTC.

This chain joins TRBV29-1 and TRBJ2-3, with a weak D call TRBD2 (5 bases). This CDR3 has 17 amino acids. The germline gives CDR1 SQVTM, CDR2 ANQGSEA. Deletions cut 6 bases from V and 4 bases from J, with 26 bases between. The CDR3 reads CSVLDPDTYHPPDTQYF. The CDR3 DNA reads TGCAGCGTACTAGACCCAGACACTTACCACCCCCCAGATACGCAGTATTTT.

The chain uses TRBV9 and TRBJ1-1; the D gene is possibly TRBD1 (5 bases). The CDR3 runs 14 residues. CDR1 and CDR2 from the germline V gene are SGDLS and YYNGEE. V lost 3 bases and J lost 2, with 11 bases in between. The CDR3 coding sequence is TGTGCCAGCAGCGATACAGGTATTAACACTGAAGCTTTCTTT. Translating gives CASSDTGINTEAFF.

V gene TRBV7-9 combines with J gene TRBJ1-4; D call uncertain. The CDR3 length is 12 residues. Trimming stripped 4 bases from V and 6 bases from J, with 6 bases between. Germline loops: CDR1 SEHNR, CDR2 FQNEAQ (reference sequence). In nucleotides, the CDR3 is TGTGCCAGCAGCTACTACGATGAAAAACTGTTTTTT. It is translated as CASSYYDEKLFF.

The J gene is TRBJ1-5, the V gene TRBV20-1, with D unresolved. The CDR3 is made up of 15 amino acids. Trimming removed 0 bases from V and 0 bases from J, with 9 bases in between. The germline CDR1 and CDR2 sequences are DFQATT and SNEGSKA (reference sequence). CDR3 nucleotide sequence: TGCAGTGCTAGAGATCTAGGGAATAGCAATCAGCCCCAGCATTTT. Its translation: CSARDLGNSNQPQHF.

V usage is TRBV9 and J usage is TRBJ1-2; TRBD1 agrees at 8 bases. The length of the CDR3 is 13 residues. The V gene's germline CDR1 is SGDLS and CDR2 YYNGEE. V dropped 3 bases and J dropped 4; count of bases not matched to a gene: 2. The CDR3 loop is CASSGTGPYGYTF. The CDR3 coding sequence is TGTGCCAGCAGCGGGACAGGGCCCTATGGCTACACCTTC.

This clonotype showed up just once. The chain carries TRBV13 and TRBJ2-7; D unresolved. CDR3 length: 12 amino acids. Per germline, CDR1 PRHDT and CDR2 FYEKMQ (reference sequence). V lost 5 bases and J lost 7, with 12 bases in between. This CDR3 reads CASSPRPGEQYF. Here the CDR3 DNA reads TGTGCCAGCAGCCCCCGCCCAGGAGAGCAGTACTTC. Variable domain in full (rest from reference TRBV13 and TRBJ2-7): AAGVIQSPRHLIKEKRETATLKCYPIPRHDTVYWYQQGPGQDPQFLISFYEKMQSDKGSIPDRFSAQQFSDYHSELNMSSLELGDSALYFCASSPRPGEQYFGPGTRLTVT.